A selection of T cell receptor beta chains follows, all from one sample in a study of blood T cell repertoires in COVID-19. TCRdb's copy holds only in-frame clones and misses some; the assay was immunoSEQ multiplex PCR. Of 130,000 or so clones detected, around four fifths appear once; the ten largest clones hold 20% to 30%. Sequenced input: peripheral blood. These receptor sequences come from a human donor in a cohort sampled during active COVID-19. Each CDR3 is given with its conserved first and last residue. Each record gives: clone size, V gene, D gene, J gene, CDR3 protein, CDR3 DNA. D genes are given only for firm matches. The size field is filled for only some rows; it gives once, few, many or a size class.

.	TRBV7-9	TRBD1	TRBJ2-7	CASSIPQGAGEQYF	TGTGCCAGCAGCATACCACAGGGGGCCGGGGAGCAGTACTTC
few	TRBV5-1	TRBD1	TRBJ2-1	CASSFPTGGREQFF	TGCGCCAGCAGCTTCCCGACAGGGGGAAGGGAGCAGTTCTTC
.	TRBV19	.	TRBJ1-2	CASSITGMVYGYTF	TGTGCCAGTAGTATTACAGGGATGGTCTATGGCTACACCTTC
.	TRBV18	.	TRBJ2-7	CASSPQRLDEQYF	TGTGCCAGCTCACCACAAAGACTCGACGAGCAGTACTTC
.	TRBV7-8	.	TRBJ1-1	CASSSRGGRMNTEAFF	TGTGCCAGCAGCTCTCGGGGCGGGAGGATGAACACTGAAGCTTTCTTT
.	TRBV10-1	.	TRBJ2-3	CASSEDFTDTQYF	TGCGCCAGCAGTGAGGACTTCACAGATACGCAGTATTTT
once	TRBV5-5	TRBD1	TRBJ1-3	CASSPGLFTGAGNTIYF	TGTGCCAGCAGCCCGGGGCTTTTTACAGGGGCCGGAAACACCATATATTTT
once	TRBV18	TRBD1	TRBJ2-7	CASSPGTGVYEQYF	TGTGCCAGCTCTCCAGGGACAGGGGTCTACGAGCAGTACTTC
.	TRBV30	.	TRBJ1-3	CAWSVRTDPGNTIYF	TGTGCCTGGAGTGTACGGACAGATCCTGGAAACACCATATATTTT
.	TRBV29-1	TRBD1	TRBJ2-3	CSATGPRTDTQYF	TGCAGCGCGACAGGGCCTCGCACAGATACGCAGTATTTT
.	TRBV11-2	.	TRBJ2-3	CASSLRGELSTDTQYF	TGTGCCAGCAGCTTACGCGGAGAACTTAGCACAGATACGCAGTATTTT
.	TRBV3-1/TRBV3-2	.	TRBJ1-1	CASSQERGAAEAFF	TGTGCCAGCAGCCAAGAAAGGGGTGCAGCTGAAGCTTTCTTT
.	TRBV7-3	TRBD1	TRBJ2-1	CASSLTGTGTNEQFF	TGTGCCAGCAGTTTGACCGGGACAGGGACAAATGAGCAGTTCTTC
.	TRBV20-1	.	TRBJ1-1	CSGQGYTEAFF	TGCAGTGGTCAGGGTTACACTGAAGCTTTCTTT
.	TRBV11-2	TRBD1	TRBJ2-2	CASSPGQGLAGELFF	TGTGCCAGCAGCCCAGGACAGGGGTTGGCCGGGGAGCTGTTTTTT
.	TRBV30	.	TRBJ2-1	CAWSRAGAREQFF	TGTGCCTGGAGTCGGGCAGGGGCTCGGGAGCAGTTCTTC
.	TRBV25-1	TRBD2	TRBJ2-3	CATTPRAGVADTQYF	TGTGCCACCACCCCCAGAGCGGGAGTAGCAGATACGCAGTATTTT
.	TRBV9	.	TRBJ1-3	CASSVAAGVRNTIYF	TGTGCCAGCAGCGTAGCGGCAGGGGTGAGAAACACCATATATTTT
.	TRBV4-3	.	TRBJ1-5	CASSQDPNYSNQPQHF	TGCGCCAGCAGCCAAGACCCAAACTATAGCAATCAGCCCCAGCATTTT
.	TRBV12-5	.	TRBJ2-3	CASGLGLDADTQYF	TGTGCTAGTGGTTTGGGCCTAGATGCAGATACGCAGTATTTT
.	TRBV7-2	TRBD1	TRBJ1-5	CASSLGGQGHQPQHF	TGTGCCAGCAGCTTAGGGGGACAGGGCCATCAGCCCCAGCATTTT
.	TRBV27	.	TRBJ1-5	CASSLFPRDQPQHF	TGTGCCAGCAGTTTATTCCCTCGTGATCAGCCCCAGCATTTT
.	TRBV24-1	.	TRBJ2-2	CATSVFTGELFF	TGTGCCACCAGTGTATTTACCGGGGAGCTGTTTTTT
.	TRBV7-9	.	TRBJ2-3	CASNFEYTDTQYF	TGTGCCAGCAACTTCGAGTACACAGATACGCAGTATTTT
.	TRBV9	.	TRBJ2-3	CASSVNPGDTQYF	TGTGCCAGCAGCGTAAATCCGGGAGATACGCAGTATTTT
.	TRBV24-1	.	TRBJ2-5	CATSDPGARETQYF	TGTGCCACCAGTGACCCAGGGGCGAGGGAGACCCAGTACTTC
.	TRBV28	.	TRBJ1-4	CASSSRTEGNEKLFF	TGTGCCAGCAGTTCCAGGACGGAGGGTAATGAAAAACTGTTTTTT
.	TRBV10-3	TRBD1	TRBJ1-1	CAISPRQGEAFF	TGTGCCATCAGTCCCAGACAGGGAGAAGCTTTCTTT
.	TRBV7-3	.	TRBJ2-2	CASSLNRQAGELFF	TGTGCCAGCAGCTTAAACAGGCAGGCCGGGGAGCTGTTTTTT
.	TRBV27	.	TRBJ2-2	CASSLYARLTNTGELFF	TGTGCCAGCAGTTTATACGCAAGACTCACGAACACCGGGGAGCTGTTTTTT
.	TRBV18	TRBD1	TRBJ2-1	CASSPQRTGSSYNEQFF	TGTGCCAGCTCACCCCAAAGGACAGGGAGCTCCTACAATGAGCAGTTCTTC
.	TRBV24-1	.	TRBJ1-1	CATRGPDAKNTEAFF	TGTGCCACCAGGGGCCCCGATGCGAAGAACACTGAAGCTTTCTTT
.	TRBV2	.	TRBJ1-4	CASRLQTTNEKLFF	TGTGCCAGCAGACTACAAACAACTAATGAAAAACTGTTTTTT
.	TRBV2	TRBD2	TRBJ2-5	CASSVGGASWGETQYF	TGTGCCAGCAGTGTGGGAGGGGCATCCTGGGGGGAGACCCAGTACTTC
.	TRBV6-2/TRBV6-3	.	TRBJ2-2	CASSYAPGVTSFTGELFF	TGTGCCAGCAGTTACGCCCCAGGGGTTACCTCTTTCACCGGGGAGCTGTTTTTT
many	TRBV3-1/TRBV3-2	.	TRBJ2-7	CASRQPYPGSYEQYF	TGTGCCAGCAGACAACCCTATCCCGGGAGCTACGAGCAGTACTTC
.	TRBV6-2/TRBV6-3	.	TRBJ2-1	CASSGTRDSLKFF	TGTGCCAGCAGTGGCACCCGGGACTCTCTTAAGTTCTTC
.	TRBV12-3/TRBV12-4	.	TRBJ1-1	CASSLAGTEAFF	TGTGCCAGCAGCCTCGCGGGCACTGAAGCTTTCTTT
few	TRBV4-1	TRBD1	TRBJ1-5	CASSREQGVGQPQHF	TGCGCCAGCAGCCGCGAACAGGGGGTAGGGCAGCCCCAGCATTTT
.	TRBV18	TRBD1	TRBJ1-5	CASSSNRGDQPQHF	TGTGCCAGCTCATCTAACAGGGGGGATCAGCCCCAGCATTTT
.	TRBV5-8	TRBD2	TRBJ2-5	CASSRGTSGQETQYF	TGTGCCAGCAGCCGGGGGACTAGCGGACAAGAGACCCAGTACTTC
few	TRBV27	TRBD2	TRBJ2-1	CASSGTSGYNEQFF	TGTGCCAGCAGTGGGACTAGCGGTTACAATGAGCAGTTCTTC
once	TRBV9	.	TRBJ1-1	CASSVVSGSTEAFF	TGTGCCAGCAGCGTAGTATCAGGGTCAACTGAAGCTTTCTTT
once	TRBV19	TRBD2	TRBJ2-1	CASGPGLALNEQFF	TGTGCCAGTGGGCCGGGACTAGCGCTCAATGAGCAGTTCTTC
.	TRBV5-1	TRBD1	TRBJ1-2	CASSPQGANYGYTF	TGCGCCAGCAGCCCGCAGGGGGCTAACTATGGCTACACCTTC
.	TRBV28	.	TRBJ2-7	CASSFGGGSFRPAYEQYF	TGTGCCAGCAGTTTTGGGGGGGGCTCCTTTCGGCCCGCTTACGAGCAGTACTTC
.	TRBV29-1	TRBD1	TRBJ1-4	CSAGQGTNEKLFF	TGCAGCGCAGGACAGGGAACTAATGAAAAACTGTTTTTT
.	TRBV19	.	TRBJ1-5	CATLGANQPQHF	TGTGCCACCTTAGGGGCTAATCAGCCCCAGCATTTT
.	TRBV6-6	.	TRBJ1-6	CASSYSPPRDSPLHF	TGTGCCAGCAGTTACTCCCCCCCTCGGGATTCACCCCTCCACTTT
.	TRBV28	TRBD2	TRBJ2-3	CASSLLTSGGTDTQYF	TGTGCCAGCAGTTTATTGACTAGCGGGGGCACAGATACGCAGTATTTT
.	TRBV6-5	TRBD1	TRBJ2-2	CASRGGITGELFF	TGTGCCAGCAGAGGGGGCATAACCGGGGAGCTGTTTTTT
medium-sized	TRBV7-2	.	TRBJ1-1	CASSYGTPVVAFF	TGTGCCAGCAGCTACGGGACACCGGTGGTTGCTTTCTTT
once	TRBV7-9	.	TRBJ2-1	CASSLVMTGSYNEQFF	TGTGCCAGCAGCTTAGTGATGACTGGCTCCTACAATGAGCAGTTCTTC
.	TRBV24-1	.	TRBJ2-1	CATSLGAVNEQFF	TGTGCCACCAGTCTGGGGGCGGTCAATGAGCAGTTCTTC
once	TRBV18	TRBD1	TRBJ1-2	CASSPEGAVNYGYTF	TGTGCCAGCTCGCCCGAGGGGGCGGTAAACTATGGCTACACCTTC
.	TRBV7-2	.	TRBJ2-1	CASSPTYNEQFF	TGTGCCAGCAGCCCCACATACAATGAGCAGTTCTTC
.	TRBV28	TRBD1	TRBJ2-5	CASSLTVYRGPQGTQYF	TGTGCCAGCAGCCTCACTGTATACAGGGGCCCCCAGGGCACCCAGTACTTC